This T cell receptor (beta chain) was found in a study of blood T cell repertoires in COVID-19. V dropped 6 bases and J dropped 3 bases, with 8 bases sitting between them. Germline V lookup: CDR1 MNHEY, CDR2 SMNVEV (reference sequence). This CDR3 comprises 12 residues. This clone was seen a handful of times. Authors' data handling: How many nucleated cells were present was estimated from reference gene primer amplification. Clones were read by immunoSEQ multiplex PCR, and TCRdb kept only the in-frame ones, dropping some. The V and J calls and clone size are taken from that table; D and trimming were inferred from the DNA. The sample lists roughly 80,000 clones, approximately 87% occurring once.

The TCR originated in a woman in her 70s with acute or convalescent COVID-19. The rearrangement links TRBV27 to TRBJ1-1; D not certain. The source material was peripheral blood. CDR3: CASRQSYTEAFF. The CDR3 DNA reads as TGTGCCAGCAGACAGAGTTACACTGAAGCTTTCTTT.